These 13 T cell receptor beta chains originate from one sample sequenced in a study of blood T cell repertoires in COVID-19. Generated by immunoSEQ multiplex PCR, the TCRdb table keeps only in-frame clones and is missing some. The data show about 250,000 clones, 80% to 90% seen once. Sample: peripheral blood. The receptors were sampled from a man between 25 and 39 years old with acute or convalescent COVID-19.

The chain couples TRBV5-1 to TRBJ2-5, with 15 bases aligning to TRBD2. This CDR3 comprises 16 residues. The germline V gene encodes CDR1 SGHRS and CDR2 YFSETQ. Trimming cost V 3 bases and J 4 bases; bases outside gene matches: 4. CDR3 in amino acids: CASSWGLAGGGETQYF. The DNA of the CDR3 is TGCGCCAGCAGCTGGGGACTAGCGGGGGGCGGAGAGACCCAGTACTTC.

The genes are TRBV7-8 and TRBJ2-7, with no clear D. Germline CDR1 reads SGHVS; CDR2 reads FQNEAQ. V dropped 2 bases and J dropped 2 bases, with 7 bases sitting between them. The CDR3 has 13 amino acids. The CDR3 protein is CASSLYTTYEQYF. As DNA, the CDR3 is TGTGCCAGCAGCTTATATACTACCTACGAGCAGTACTTC.

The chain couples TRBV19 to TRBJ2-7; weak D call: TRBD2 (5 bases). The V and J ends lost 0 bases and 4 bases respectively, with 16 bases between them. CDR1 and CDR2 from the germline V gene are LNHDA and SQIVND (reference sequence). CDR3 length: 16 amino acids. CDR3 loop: CASSIDRMGGQYEQYF. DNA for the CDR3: TGTGCCAGTAGTATAGATCGGATGGGCGGGCAGTACGAGCAGTACTTC.

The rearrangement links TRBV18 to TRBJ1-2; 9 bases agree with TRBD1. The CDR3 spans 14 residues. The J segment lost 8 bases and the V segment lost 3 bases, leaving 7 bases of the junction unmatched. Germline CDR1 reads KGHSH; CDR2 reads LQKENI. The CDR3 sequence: CASSPRTGAKGYTF. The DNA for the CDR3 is TGTGCCAGCTCACCTCGGACAGGGGCGAAGGGCTACACCTTC.

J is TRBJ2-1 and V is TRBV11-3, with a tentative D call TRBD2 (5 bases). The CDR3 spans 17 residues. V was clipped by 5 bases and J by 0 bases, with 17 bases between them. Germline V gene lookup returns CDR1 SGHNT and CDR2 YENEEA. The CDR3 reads CASSLTRTGSSYNEQFF. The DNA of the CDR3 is TGTGCCAGCAGCCTCACCCGGACGGGAAGCTCCTACAATGAGCAGTTCTTC.

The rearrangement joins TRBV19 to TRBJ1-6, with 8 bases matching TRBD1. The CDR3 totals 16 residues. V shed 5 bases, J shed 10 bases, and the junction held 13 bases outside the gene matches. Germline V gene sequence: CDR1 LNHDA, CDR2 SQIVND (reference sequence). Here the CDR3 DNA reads TGTGCCAGTAGTGCCGCAGGGGGCTCTTTAAGGTCACCCCTCCACTTT. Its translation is CASSAAGGSLRSPLHF. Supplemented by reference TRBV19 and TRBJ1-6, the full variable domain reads DGGITQSPKYLFRKEGQNVTLSCEQNLNHDAMYWYRQDPGQGLRLIYYSQIVNDFQKGDIAEGYSVSREKKESFPLTVTSAQKNPTAFYLCASSAAGGSLRSPLHFGNGTRLTVT.

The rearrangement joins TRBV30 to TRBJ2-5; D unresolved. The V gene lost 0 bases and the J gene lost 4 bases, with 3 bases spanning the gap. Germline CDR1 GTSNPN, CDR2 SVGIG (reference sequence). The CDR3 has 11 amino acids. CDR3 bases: TGTGCCTGGAGTGTACTAGAGACCCAGTACTTC. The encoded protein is CAWSVLETQYF. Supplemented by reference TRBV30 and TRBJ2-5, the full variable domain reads SQTIHQWPATLVQPVGSPLSLECTVEGTSNPNLYWYRQAAGRGLQLLFYSVGIGQISSEVPQNLSASRPQDRQFILSSKKLLLSDSGFYLCAWSVLETQYFGPGTRLLVL.

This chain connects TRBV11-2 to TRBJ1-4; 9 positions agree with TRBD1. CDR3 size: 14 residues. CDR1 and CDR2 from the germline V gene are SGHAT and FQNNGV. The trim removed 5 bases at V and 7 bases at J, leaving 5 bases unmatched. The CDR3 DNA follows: TGTGCCAGCAGCCCGGACAGGGGTCGTGAAAAACTGTTTTTT. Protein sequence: CASSPDRGREKLFF.

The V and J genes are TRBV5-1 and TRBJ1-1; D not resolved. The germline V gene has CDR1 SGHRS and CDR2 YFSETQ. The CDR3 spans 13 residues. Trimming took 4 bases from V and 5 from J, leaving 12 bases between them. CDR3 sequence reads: CASSASPETEAFF. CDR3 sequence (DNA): TGCGCCAGCAGCGCGAGCCCGGAGACTGAAGCTTTCTTT.

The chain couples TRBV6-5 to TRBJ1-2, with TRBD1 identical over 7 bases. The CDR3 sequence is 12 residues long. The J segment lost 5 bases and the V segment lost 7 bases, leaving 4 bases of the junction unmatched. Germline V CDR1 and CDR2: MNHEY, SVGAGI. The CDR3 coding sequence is TGTGCCAGCACAGGGGGTTGGTATGGCTACACCTTC. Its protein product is CASTGGWYGYTF.

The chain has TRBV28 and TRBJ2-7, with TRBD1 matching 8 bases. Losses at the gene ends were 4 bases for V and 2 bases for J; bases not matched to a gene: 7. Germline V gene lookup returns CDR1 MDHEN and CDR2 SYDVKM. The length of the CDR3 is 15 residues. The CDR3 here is CASSYPGQVPYEQYF. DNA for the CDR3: TGTGCCAGCAGTTATCCGGGACAGGTTCCCTACGAGCAGTACTTC.

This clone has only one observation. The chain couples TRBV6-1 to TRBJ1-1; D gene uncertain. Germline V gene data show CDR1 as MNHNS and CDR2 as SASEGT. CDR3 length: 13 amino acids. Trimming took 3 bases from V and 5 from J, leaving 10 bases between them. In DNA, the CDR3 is TGTGCCAGCAGTGACCAGAGGTATACTGAAGCTTTCTTT. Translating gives CASSDQRYTEAFF.

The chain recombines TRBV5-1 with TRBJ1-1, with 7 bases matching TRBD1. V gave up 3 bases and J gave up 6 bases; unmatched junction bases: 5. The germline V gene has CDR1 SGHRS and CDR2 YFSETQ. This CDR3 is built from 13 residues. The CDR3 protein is CASSWGQGAEAFF. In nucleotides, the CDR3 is TGCGCCAGCAGCTGGGGGCAGGGGGCTGAAGCTTTCTTT.